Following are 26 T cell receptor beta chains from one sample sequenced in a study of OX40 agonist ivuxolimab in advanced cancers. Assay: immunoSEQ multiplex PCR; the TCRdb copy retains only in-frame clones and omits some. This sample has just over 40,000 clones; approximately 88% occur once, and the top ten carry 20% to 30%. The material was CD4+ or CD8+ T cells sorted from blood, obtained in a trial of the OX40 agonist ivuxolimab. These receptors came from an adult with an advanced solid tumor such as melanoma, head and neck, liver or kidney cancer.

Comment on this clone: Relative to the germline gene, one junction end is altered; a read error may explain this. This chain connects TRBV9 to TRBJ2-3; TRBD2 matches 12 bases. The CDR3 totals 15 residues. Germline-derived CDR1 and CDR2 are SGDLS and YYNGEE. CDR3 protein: CAGRETSGSGDTQYF. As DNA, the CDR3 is TGTGCCGGCAGGGAGACTAGCGGGAGTGGCGATACGCAGTATTTT.

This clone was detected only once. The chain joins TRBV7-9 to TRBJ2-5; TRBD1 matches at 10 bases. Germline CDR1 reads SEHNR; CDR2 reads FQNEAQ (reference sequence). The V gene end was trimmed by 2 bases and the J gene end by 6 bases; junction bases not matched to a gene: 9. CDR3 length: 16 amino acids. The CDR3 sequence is CASSLSPGQGRQTQYF. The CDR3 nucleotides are TGTGCCAGCAGCTTATCCCCGGGACAGGGGAGGCAGACCCAGTACTTC.

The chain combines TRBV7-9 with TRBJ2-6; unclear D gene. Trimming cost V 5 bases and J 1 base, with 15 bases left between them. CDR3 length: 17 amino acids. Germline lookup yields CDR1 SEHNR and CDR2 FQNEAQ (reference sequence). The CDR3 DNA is TGTGCCAGCAGCCCCCGGACCCCTAGTTCTGGGGCCAACGTCCTGACTTTC. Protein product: CASSPRTPSSGANVLTF.

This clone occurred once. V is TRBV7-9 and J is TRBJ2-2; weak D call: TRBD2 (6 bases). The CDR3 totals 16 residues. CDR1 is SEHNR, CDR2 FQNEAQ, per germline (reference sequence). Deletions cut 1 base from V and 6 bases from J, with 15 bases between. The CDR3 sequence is CASSLGVGSFPGELFF. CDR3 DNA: TGTGCCAGCAGCTTAGGGGTCGGGAGCTTCCCCGGGGAGCTGTTTTTT.

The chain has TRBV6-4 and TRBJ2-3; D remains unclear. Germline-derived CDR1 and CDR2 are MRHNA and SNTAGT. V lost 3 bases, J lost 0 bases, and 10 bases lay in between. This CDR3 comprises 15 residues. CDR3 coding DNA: TGTGCCAGCAGTGAGGGTCTACTTAGCACAGATACGCAGTATTTT. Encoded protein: CASSEGLLSTDTQYF.

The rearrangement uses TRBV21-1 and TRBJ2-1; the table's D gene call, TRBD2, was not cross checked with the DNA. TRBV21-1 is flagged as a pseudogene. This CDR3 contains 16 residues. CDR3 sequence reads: CASSKVRTRGYNEQFF. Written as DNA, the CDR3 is TGTGCCAGCAGCAAAGTTCGGACTAGGGGGTACAATGAGCAGTTCTTC.

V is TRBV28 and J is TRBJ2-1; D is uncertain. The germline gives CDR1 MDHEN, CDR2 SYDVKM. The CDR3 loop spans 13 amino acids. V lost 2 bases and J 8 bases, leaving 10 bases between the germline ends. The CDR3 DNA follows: TGTGCCAGCAGTTTAAATGCGGCATATGAGCAGTTCTTC. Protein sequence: CASSLNAAYEQFF.

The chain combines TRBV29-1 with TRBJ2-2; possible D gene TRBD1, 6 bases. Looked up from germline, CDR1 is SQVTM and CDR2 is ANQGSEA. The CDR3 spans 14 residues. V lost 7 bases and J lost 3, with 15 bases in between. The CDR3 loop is CSAVSTGYTGELFF. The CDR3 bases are TGCAGCGCGGTCTCAACAGGGTACACCGGGGAGCTGTTTTTT.

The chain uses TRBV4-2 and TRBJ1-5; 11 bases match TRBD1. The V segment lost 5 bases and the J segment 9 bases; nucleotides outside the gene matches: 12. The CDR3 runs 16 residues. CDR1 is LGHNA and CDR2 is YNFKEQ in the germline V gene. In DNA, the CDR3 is TGTGCCAGCAGCTTGAACGGACAGGGGGCCCAGGGGCCCCAGCATTTT. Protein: CASSLNGQGAQGPQHF.

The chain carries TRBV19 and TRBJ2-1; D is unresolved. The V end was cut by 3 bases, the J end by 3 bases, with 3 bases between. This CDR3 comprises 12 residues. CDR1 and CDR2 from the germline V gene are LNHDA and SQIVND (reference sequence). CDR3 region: CASSIYYNEQFF. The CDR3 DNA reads TGTGCCAGTAGTATCTACTACAATGAGCAGTTCTTC.

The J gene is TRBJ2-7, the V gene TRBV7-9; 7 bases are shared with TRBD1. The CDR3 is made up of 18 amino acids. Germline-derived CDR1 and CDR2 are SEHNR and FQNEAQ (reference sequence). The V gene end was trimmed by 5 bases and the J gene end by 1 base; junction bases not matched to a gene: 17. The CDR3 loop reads CASSRTDPAGTESYEQYF. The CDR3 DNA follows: TGTGCCAGCAGCCGAACAGACCCGGCCGGGACAGAATCCTACGAGCAGTACTTC. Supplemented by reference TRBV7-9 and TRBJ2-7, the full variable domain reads DTGVSQNPRHKITKRGQNVTFRCDPISEHNRLYWYRQTLGQGPEFLTYFQNEAQLEKSRLLSDRFSAERPKGSFSTLEIQRTEQGDSAMYLCASSRTDPAGTESYEQYFGPGTRLTVT.

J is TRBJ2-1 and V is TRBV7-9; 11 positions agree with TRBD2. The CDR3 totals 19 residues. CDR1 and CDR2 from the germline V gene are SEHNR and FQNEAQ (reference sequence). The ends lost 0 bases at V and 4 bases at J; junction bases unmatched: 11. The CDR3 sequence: CASSLANRSSGRLYNEQFF. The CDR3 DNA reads TGTGCCAGCAGCTTAGCGAATAGGTCTAGCGGGAGGTTATACAATGAGCAGTTCTTC.

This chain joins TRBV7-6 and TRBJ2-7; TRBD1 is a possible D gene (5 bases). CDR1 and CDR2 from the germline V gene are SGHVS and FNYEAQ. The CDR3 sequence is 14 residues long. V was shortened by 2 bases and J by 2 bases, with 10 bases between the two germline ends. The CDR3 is CASSLKAGTYEQYF. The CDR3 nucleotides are TGTGCCAGCAGCTTAAAGGCAGGGACCTACGAGCAGTACTTC.

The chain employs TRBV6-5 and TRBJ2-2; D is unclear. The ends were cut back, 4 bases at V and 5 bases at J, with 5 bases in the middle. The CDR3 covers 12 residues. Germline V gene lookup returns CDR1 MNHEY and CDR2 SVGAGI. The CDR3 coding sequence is TGTGCCAGCAGTTGGGGTACCGGGGAGCTGTTTTTT. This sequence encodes CASSWGTGELFF.

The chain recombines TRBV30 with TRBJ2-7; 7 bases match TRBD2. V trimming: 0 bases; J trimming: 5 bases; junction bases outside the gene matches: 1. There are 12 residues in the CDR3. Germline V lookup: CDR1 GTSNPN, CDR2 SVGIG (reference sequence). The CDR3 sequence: CAWSVRGDEQYF. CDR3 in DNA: TGTGCCTGGAGTGTACGGGGGGACGAGCAGTACTTC.

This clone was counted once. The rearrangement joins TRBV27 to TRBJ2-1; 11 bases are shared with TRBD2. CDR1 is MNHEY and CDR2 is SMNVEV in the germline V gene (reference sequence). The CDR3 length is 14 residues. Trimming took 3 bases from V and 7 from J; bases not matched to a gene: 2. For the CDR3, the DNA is TGTGCCAGCAGTTTTAGCGGGAGGGGTAATGAGCAGTTCTTC. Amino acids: CASSFSGRGNEQFF.

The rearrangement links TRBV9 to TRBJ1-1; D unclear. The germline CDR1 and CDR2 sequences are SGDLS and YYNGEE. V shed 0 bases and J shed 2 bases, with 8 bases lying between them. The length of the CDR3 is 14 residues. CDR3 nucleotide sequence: TGTGCCAGCAGCGTAGAGGGAGACAACACTGAAGCTTTCTTT. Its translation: CASSVEGDNTEAFF.

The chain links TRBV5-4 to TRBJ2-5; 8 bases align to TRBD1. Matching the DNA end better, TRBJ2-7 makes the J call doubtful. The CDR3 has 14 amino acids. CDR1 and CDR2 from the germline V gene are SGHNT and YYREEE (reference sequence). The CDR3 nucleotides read TGTGCCAGCAGCTTGGACAGGGGGTACTACGAGCAGTACTTC. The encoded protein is CASSLDRGYYEQYF.

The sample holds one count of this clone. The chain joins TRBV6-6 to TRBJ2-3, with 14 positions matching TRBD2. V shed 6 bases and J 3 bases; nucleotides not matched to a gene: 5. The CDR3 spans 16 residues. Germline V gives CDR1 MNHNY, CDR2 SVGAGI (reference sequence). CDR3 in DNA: TGTGCCAGCAGGGCCGGGACTAGCGGGAGAACAGATACGCAGTATTTT. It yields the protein CASRAGTSGRTDTQYF.

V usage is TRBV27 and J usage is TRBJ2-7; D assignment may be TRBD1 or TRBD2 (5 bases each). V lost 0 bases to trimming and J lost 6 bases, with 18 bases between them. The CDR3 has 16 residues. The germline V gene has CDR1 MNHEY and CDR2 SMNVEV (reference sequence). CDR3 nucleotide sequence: TGTGCCAGCAGTTTATCTAACGCCGGGACCCCATTCGAGCAGTACTTC. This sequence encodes CASSLSNAGTPFEQYF.

The CDR3 DNA follows: TGTGCCAGCACACATCCTTCGGGCCCGAACGACGGGGAGCTGTTTTTT. Translated: CASTHPSGPNDGELFF. The chain is built from TRBV7-9 and TRBJ2-2, with unresolved D. The CDR3 extends over 16 amino acids. V was shortened by 7 bases and J by 7 bases, with 22 bases between the two germline ends. Germline loops: CDR1 SEHNR, CDR2 FQNEAQ (reference sequence). The full variable domain, its missing parts supplied by reference TRBV7-9 and TRBJ2-2, is DTGVSQNPRHKITKRGQNVTFRCDPISEHNRLYWYRQTLGQGPEFLTYFQNEAQLEKSRLLSDRFSAERPKGSFSTLEIQRTEQGDSAMYLCASTHPSGPNDGELFFGEGSRLTVL.

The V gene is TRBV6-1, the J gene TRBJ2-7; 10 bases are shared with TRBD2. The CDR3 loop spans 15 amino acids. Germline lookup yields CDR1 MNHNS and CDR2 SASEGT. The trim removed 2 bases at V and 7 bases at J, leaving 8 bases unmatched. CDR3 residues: CASSELSSGSQEQYF. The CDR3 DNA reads TGTGCCAGCAGTGAACTGTCTAGCGGGAGTCAGGAGCAGTACTTC.

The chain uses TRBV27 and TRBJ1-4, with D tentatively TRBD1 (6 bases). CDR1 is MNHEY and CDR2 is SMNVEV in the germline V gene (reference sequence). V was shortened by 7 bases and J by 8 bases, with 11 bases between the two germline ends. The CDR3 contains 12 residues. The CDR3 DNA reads TGTGCCAGCAAACAGGGTGGGGAAAAACTGTTTTTT. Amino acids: CASKQGGEKLFF.

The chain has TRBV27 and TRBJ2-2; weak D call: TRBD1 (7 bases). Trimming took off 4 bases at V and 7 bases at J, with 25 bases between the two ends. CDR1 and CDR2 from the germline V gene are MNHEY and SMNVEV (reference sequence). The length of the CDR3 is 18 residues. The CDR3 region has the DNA TGTGCCAGCAGTTCCCTAAGGTGGAGCAGGGGGGAGATCGGGGAGCTGTTTTTT. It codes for CASSSLRWSRGEIGELFF.

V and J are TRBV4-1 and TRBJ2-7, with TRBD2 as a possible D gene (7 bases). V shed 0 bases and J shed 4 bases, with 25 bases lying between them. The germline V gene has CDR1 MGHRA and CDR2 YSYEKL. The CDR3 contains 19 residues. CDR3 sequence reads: CASSQDTGDRRLASYEQYF. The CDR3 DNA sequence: TGCGCCAGCAGCCAAGATACGGGAGACAGGAGACTAGCTAGTTACGAGCAGTACTTC.

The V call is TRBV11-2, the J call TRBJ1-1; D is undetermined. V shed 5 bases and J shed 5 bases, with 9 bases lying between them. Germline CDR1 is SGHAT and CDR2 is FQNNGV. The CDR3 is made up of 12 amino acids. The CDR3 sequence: CASSQPATEAFF. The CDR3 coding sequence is TGTGCCAGCAGCCAGCCAGCGACTGAAGCTTTCTTT.